The 13 T cell receptor beta chains listed next were all sequenced from one sample in a study of T cell responses to AZD1222 COVID-19 vaccine. Profiled with immunoSEQ multiplex PCR; TCRdb holds only in-frame clones, not every one. The sample lists over 120,000 clones; 93% were seen once. The material was peripheral blood, obtained on day 0 of AZD1222 vaccination. Receptors originate from an adult in good health.

CDR3 in amino acids: CSASRTLSYNEQFF. CDR3 nucleotide sequence: TGCAGTGCTAGTCGTACCCTCTCCTACAATGAGCAGTTCTTC. V gene TRBV20-1 combines with J gene TRBJ2-1; no clear D gene. This CDR3 spans 14 amino acids. CDR1 and CDR2 (germline): DFQATT, SNEGSKA (reference sequence). The V end lost 3 bases, the J end lost 0 bases, and 9 bases lay between the germline ends.

The chain has TRBV6-1 and TRBJ2-7; TRBD1 matches at 7 bases. V lost 4 bases to trimming and J lost 1 base; unmatched junction nucleotides: 16. Germline values: CDR1 MNHNS, CDR2 SASEGT. This CDR3 comprises 18 residues. CDR3 DNA: TGTGCCAGCAGTGTGGGTTGGAGTCCGGGACAGATATCCTACGAGCAGTACTTC. Its translation is CASSVGWSPGQISYEQYF.

The chain links TRBV6-4 to TRBJ2-3; TRBD2 matches at 9 bases. The CDR3 is 16 amino acids. In germline, CDR1 is MRHNA, CDR2 SNTAGT. The V gene end was trimmed by 0 bases and the J gene end by 0 bases; junction bases not matched to a gene: 1. CDR3 coding DNA: TGTGCCAGCAGTGACTCAGCGGGAGGCAGCACAGATACGCAGTATTTT. As protein: CASSDSAGGSTDTQYF.

The rearrangement links TRBV5-1 to TRBJ2-1, with TRBD1 identical over 8 bases. The germline V gene has CDR1 SGHRS and CDR2 YFSETQ. This CDR3 contains 16 residues. V shed 0 bases, J shed 7 bases, and the junction held 9 bases outside the gene matches. The CDR3 here is CASSLGGQGIENEQFF. As DNA, the CDR3 is TGCGCCAGCAGCTTGGGCGGACAGGGAATCGAAAATGAGCAGTTCTTC. The variable domain in full, with the rest retrieved from reference TRBV5-1 and TRBJ2-1, is KAGVTQTPRYLIKTRGQQVTLSCSPISGHRSVSWYQQTPGQGLQFLFEYFSETQRNKGNFPGRFSGRQFSNSRSEMNVSTLELGDSALYLCASSLGGQGIENEQFFGPGTRLTVL.

The CDR3 is CASSQSQGTTDTQYF. The CDR3 nucleotides read TGTGCCAGCAGCCAAAGCCAGGGCACCACAGATACGCAGTATTTT. The gene calls are TRBV28 and TRBJ2-3, with D perhaps matching TRBD1 (5 bases). CDR1 MDHEN and CDR2 SYDVKM come from the germline V gene. V gave up 6 bases and J gave up 2 bases, with 15 bases separating them. The CDR3 sequence is 15 residues long.

The V gene is TRBV2, the J gene TRBJ2-2; TRBD2 might be the D (6 bases). Germline V gene data show CDR1 as SNHLY and CDR2 as FYNNEI. V lost 3 bases to trimming and J lost 7 bases, with 9 bases between them. The CDR3 contains 13 residues. CDR3 sequence (DNA): TGTGCCAGCAGTGAGACTAGGAACGGGGAGCTGTTTTTT. It specifies CASSETRNGELFF.

The chain links TRBV15 to TRBJ2-1, with 11 bases identical to TRBD2. CDR1 is LNHNV and CDR2 is YYDKDF in the germline V gene (reference sequence). V was clipped by 5 bases and J by 5 bases; unmatched bases: 8. The CDR3 has 16 amino acids. CDR3 coding DNA: TGTGCCACCAGCCTACTAGCGGGAGTGGGGAACAATGAGCAGTTCTTC. As protein: CATSLLAGVGNNEQFF.

The V gene is TRBV7-2, the J gene TRBJ2-7, with 11 bases fitting TRBD2. V shed 5 bases and J 7 bases; nucleotides not matched to a gene: 7. This CDR3 region has 14 residues. Germline assignment: CDR1 SGHTA and CDR2 FQGNSA. CDR3 residues: CASSGTSGRGEQYF. As DNA, the CDR3 is TGTGCCAGCAGCGGGACTAGCGGCCGTGGGGAGCAGTACTTC.

This chain uses TRBV5-5 with TRBJ2-7, with D maybe TRBD1 (5 bases). Germline-derived CDR1 and CDR2 are SGHKS and YYEKEE (reference sequence). Trimming pared 3 bases from V and 3 bases from J, leaving 13 bases between. The CDR3 is made up of 14 amino acids. CDR3 coding DNA: TGTGCCAGCAGCTATCAGGGTGGCAACTACGAGCAGTACTTC. This codes for CASSYQGGNYEQYF.

With regard to this clone: The junction differs from germline at one of its ends, possibly a read error. The CDR3 here is CASSQAPGRGETQYF. CDR3 DNA sequence: TGTGCCAGCAGTCAAGCTCCCGGGAGAGGAGAGACCCAGTACTTC. The V call is TRBV3-1 (or the pseudogene TRBV3-2), the J call TRBJ2-5; weak D call: TRBD2 (6 bases). Germline loops: CDR1 LGHDT, CDR2 YNNKEL (reference sequence). The CDR3 is 15 amino acids.

J is TRBJ2-1 and V is TRBV30; TRBD2 aligns across 9 bases. CDR3 length equals 13 residues. The trim removed 8 bases at V and 2 bases at J, leaving 4 bases unmatched. Germline V CDR1 and CDR2: GTSNPN, SVGIG (reference sequence). CDR3 sequence (DNA): TGTGCCGGACGACTAGCGGCCTACAATGAGCAGTTCTTC. Its protein is CAGRLAAYNEQFF.

This chain joins TRBV10-3 and TRBJ2-7, with 15 bases identical to TRBD2. This CDR3 comprises 16 residues. Germline V gene sequence: CDR1 ENHRY, CDR2 SYGVKD. J was trimmed by 5 bases and V by 2 bases; bases with no gene match: 4. The CDR3 DNA follows: TGTGCCATCAGTGAGGGACTAGCGGGAGGGTGGGACGAGCAGTACTTC. As protein: CAISEGLAGGWDEQYF.

This chain connects TRBV18 to TRBJ2-1; weak D call: TRBD1 (5 bases). Germline CDR1 is KGHSH and CDR2 is LQKENI. V was cut by 5 bases and J by 5 bases, with 10 bases left in between. The CDR3 spans 13 residues. The CDR3 spells CASSGQGNNEQFF. The CDR3 DNA sequence: TGTGCCAGCTCAGGGCAGGGAAACAATGAGCAGTTCTTC.